This passage covers 31 T cell receptor beta chains from one sample sequenced in a study of blood T cell repertoires in COVID-19 (dated by TCRdb to the early 2020s). Libraries were built with the immunoSEQ multiplex PCR assay. TCRdb retrieved this table from immuneACCESS and kept in-frame rearrangements only. Not all clones are present; in checked studies, unresolved V genes account for under half, and no reason is known for the remainder. The sample yields a few hundred thousand clones; more than 75% were counted once. The ten largest account for around 3% of the sample. Sequenced sample: peripheral blood. The source is a human donor in a cohort sampled during active COVID-19.

J is TRBJ2-7 and V is TRBV2; 11 nucleotides match TRBD2. Germline assignment: CDR1 SNHLY and CDR2 FYNNEI. CDR3 length equals 13 residues. Losses at the gene ends were 2 bases for V and 9 bases for J; bases not matched to a gene: 3. The CDR3 sequence is CASSELAGGRQYF. DNA for the CDR3: TGTGCCAGCAGTGAACTAGCGGGGGGACGGCAGTACTTC.

The chain couples TRBV5-4 to TRBJ1-3; TRBD1 matches 7 bases. V gave up 5 bases and J gave up 0 bases; unmatched junction bases: 5. Germline V CDR1 and CDR2: SGHNT, YYREEE (reference sequence). The CDR3 consists of 15 residues. In DNA, the CDR3 is TGTGCCAGCAGTAGGACAGGCCCCTCTGGAAACACCATATATTTT. Encoded protein: CASSRTGPSGNTIYF. Full variable domain (outside the CDR3, taken from reference TRBV5-4 and TRBJ1-3): ETGVTQSPTHLIKTRGQQVTLRCSSQSGHNTVSWYQQALGQGPQFIFQYYREEENGRGNFPPRFSGLQFPNYSSELNVNALELDDSALYLCASSRTGPSGNTIYFGEGSWLTVV.

The J gene is TRBJ1-2, the V gene TRBV18; D gene uncertain. V was shortened by 3 bases and J by 3 bases, with 11 bases between the two germline ends. Per germline, CDR1 KGHSH and CDR2 LQKENI. The CDR3 sequence is 14 residues long. CDR3: CASSPQYSDYGYTF. Here the CDR3 DNA reads TGTGCCAGCTCACCCCAATATTCGGACTATGGCTACACCTTC.

At least ten counts were recorded for this clone. V usage is TRBV2 and J usage is TRBJ2-7; the D gene is possibly TRBD2 (6 bases). Germline V gene sequence: CDR1 SNHLY, CDR2 FYNNEI. This CDR3 is 14 amino acids long. V was pared by 2 bases and J by 4 bases, with 12 bases between. This CDR3 reads CASSESAGYYEQYF. The DNA for the CDR3 is TGTGCCAGCAGTGAATCGGCGGGATATTACGAGCAGTACTTC.

The J gene is TRBJ1-1, the V gene TRBV3-1 (or the pseudogene TRBV3-2); TRBD1 matches at 8 bases. CDR1 is LGHDT, CDR2 YNNKEL, per germline (reference sequence). CDR3 length: 13 amino acids. V lost 1 base and J lost 10; bases outside the gene matches: 5. CDR3 nucleotide sequence: TGTGCCAGCAGCCAAGCGGACAGGGCGGGAGCTTTCTTT. This codes for CASSQADRAGAFF.

This chain links TRBV18 with TRBJ1-1; TRBD1 is a possible D gene (5 bases). The V end lost 1 base, the J end lost 5 bases, and 14 bases lay between the germline ends. Germline V gives CDR1 KGHSH, CDR2 LQKENI. The CDR3 contains 15 residues. CDR3 nucleotide sequence: TGTGCCAGCTCACCACGTCTCGCAGGGAAAACTGAAGCTTTCTTT. Translating gives CASSPRLAGKTEAFF.

The rearrangement joins TRBV7-9 to TRBJ2-1; 14 nucleotides line up with TRBD2. The junction had 3 bases not matched to a gene; V was cut back by 3 bases and J by 8 bases. There are 15 residues in the CDR3. Per the germline V gene, CDR1 is SEHNR and CDR2 is FQNEAQ (reference sequence). The CDR3 sequence is CASSLTSGRGDEQFF. The CDR3 nucleotides are TGTGCCAGCAGCTTGACTAGCGGGAGGGGTGATGAGCAGTTCTTC.

In DNA form, the CDR3 reads TGCGCCAGCAGCTTGAGTCCGGGATATAATCAGCCCCAGCATTTT. It codes for CASSLSPGYNQPQHF. The V call is TRBV5-1, the J call TRBJ1-5; no definite D call. This CDR3 has 15 amino acids. Deletions cut 1 base from V and 4 bases from J, with 12 bases between. The germline V gene has CDR1 SGHRS and CDR2 YFSETQ.

The chain links TRBV27 to TRBJ2-5; the match to TRBD1 covers 7 bases. Germline loops: CDR1 MNHEY, CDR2 SMNVEV (reference sequence). CDR3 size: 14 residues. The V gene end was trimmed by 5 bases and the J gene end by 2 bases; junction bases not matched to a gene: 5. The chain's CDR3 is CASSITGQQETQYF. The CDR3 region has the DNA TGTGCCAGCAGTATAACGGGACAGCAAGAGACCCAGTACTTC.

The chain combines TRBV5-1 with TRBJ2-7; possibly TRBD2 for D (5 bases). Germline V gene data show CDR1 as SGHRS and CDR2 as YFSETQ. There are 12 residues in the CDR3. V was cut by 4 bases and J by 5 bases, with 10 bases left in between. CDR3 nucleotides: TGCGCCAGCAGCACGGGGAACAACGAGCAGTACTTC. This sequence encodes CASSTGNNEQYF. Combining the CDR3 with reference TRBV5-1 and TRBJ2-7 gives the whole variable domain KAGVTQTPRYLIKTRGQQVTLSCSPISGHRSVSWYQQTPGQGLQFLFEYFSETQRNKGNFPGRFSGRQFSNSRSEMNVSTLELGDSALYLCASSTGNNEQYFGPGTRLTVT.

The chain carries TRBV19 and TRBJ2-2; 7 bases fit TRBD1. The length of the CDR3 is 15 residues. Germline assignment: CDR1 LNHDA and CDR2 SQIVND (reference sequence). Trimming at V came to 6 bases and at J to 3 bases, leaving 7 bases not matched to a gene. For the CDR3, the DNA is TGTGCCAGTAGCCTCGACAGGGTTCACACCGGGGAGCTGTTTTTT. It yields the protein CASSLDRVHTGELFF.

V usage is TRBV9 and J usage is TRBJ2-1; the D gene is possibly TRBD2 (6 bases). CDR1 is SGDLS, CDR2 YYNGEE, per germline. This CDR3 region has 16 residues. V was shortened by 3 bases and J by 0 bases, with 13 bases between the two germline ends. For the CDR3, the DNA is TGTGCCAGCAGCGGAGGGACTCATAGCTCCTACAATGAGCAGTTCTTC. Amino acid sequence: CASSGGTHSSYNEQFF.

The chain employs TRBV11-3 and TRBJ2-5, with D perhaps TRBD1 (6 bases). The V end lost 1 base, the J end lost 4 bases, and 16 bases lay between the germline ends. The CDR3 covers 16 residues. CDR1 and CDR2 from the germline V gene are SGHNT and YENEEA. CDR3 DNA: TGTGCCAGCAGCTTAGGGCATTCCAGGGGTGGAGAGACCCAGTACTTC. This translates into CASSLGHSRGGETQYF.

The chain has TRBV2 and TRBJ1-1, with 7 bases lining up with TRBD1. The V and J ends lost 4 bases and 1 base, in that order; junction bases with no gene match: 0. The CDR3 contains 13 residues. Germline-derived CDR1 and CDR2 are SNHLY and FYNNEI. The CDR3 DNA follows: TGTGCCAGCAGTGGACAGGGGAACACTGAAGCTTTCTTT. Its translation: CASSGQGNTEAFF.

The chain is built from TRBV5-6 and TRBJ1-2; 7 bases map to TRBD1. V lost 5 bases and J lost 1; bases outside the gene matches: 5. The CDR3 consists of 14 residues. Germline assignment: CDR1 SGHDT and CDR2 YYEEEE. CDR3 residues: CASRRQGGNYGYTF. The CDR3 DNA reads as TGTGCCAGCAGGCGACAGGGCGGTAACTATGGCTACACCTTC. The entire variable domain, with the rest obtained from reference TRBV5-6 and TRBJ1-2, is as follows: DAGVTQSPTHLIKTRGQQVTLRCSPKSGHDTVSWYQQALGQGPQFIFQYYEEEERQRGNFPDRFSGHQFPNYSSELNVNALLLGDSALYLCASRRQGGNYGYTFGSGTRLTVV.

This sequence joins TRBV6-1 and TRBJ2-1; 10 nucleotides match TRBD2. Germline V gene sequence: CDR1 MNHNS, CDR2 SASEGT. This CDR3 contains 17 residues. V dropped 2 bases and J dropped 2; count of bases not matched to a gene: 6. CDR3 protein: CASSEQTSGAAYNEQFF. As DNA, the CDR3 is TGTGCCAGCAGTGAACAAACTAGCGGGGCGGCCTACAATGAGCAGTTCTTC.

V and J are TRBV18 and TRBJ2-7; D is possibly TRBD1 (6 bases). CDR3 length: 15 residues. Germline V gene sequence: CDR1 KGHSH, CDR2 LQKENI. V lost 3 bases, J lost 2 bases, and 14 bases lay in between. DNA of the CDR3: TGTGCCAGCTCACCCGGACAGACGATTACCTACGAGCAGTACTTC. This gives the protein CASSPGQTITYEQYF.

The chain carries TRBV6-1 and TRBJ1-2; a possible D gene is TRBD1 (6 bases). The CDR3 is 16 residues long. Trimming took off 1 base at V and 0 bases at J, with 12 bases between the two ends. Per the germline V gene, CDR1 is MNHNS and CDR2 is SASEGT. CDR3 in amino acids: CASSEDREGSNYGYTF. The CDR3 DNA reads TGTGCCAGCAGTGAAGACAGGGAGGGCTCTAACTATGGCTACACCTTC.

The CDR3: CASSQGATPYEQYF. The CDR3 coding sequence is TGTGCCAGCAGCCAGGGGGCGACGCCCTACGAGCAGTACTTC. This chain uses TRBV3-1 (or the pseudogene TRBV3-2) with TRBJ2-7; TRBD1 might be the D (6 bases). Germline CDR1 reads LGHDT; CDR2 reads YNNKEL (reference sequence). The length of the CDR3 is 14 residues. The V end lost 3 bases, the J end lost 2 bases, and 11 bases lay between the germline ends.

The chain links TRBV30 to TRBJ2-2, with D possibly being TRBD2 (5 bases). The germline gives CDR1 GTSNPN, CDR2 SVGIG (reference sequence). Trimming took 0 bases from V and 1 from J, leaving 9 bases between them. The CDR3 is 15 amino acids. The CDR3 nucleotides are TGTGCCTGGAGTGTACTAGACCTGAACACCGGGGAGCTGTTTTTT. It encodes CAWSVLDLNTGELFF.

This chain joins TRBV11-3 and TRBJ1-5, with 12 positions matching TRBD1. Looked up from germline, CDR1 is SGHNT and CDR2 is YENEEA. J lost 1 base, V lost 5 bases, and 12 bases had no gene match. This CDR3 contains 19 residues. CDR3 residues: CASSATGTGGAGSNQPQHF. The DNA of the CDR3 is TGTGCCAGCAGCGCCACCGGGACAGGGGGCGCGGGGAGCAATCAGCCCCAGCATTTT. The full variable domain, in which reference TRBV11-3 and TRBJ1-5 provide the parts outside the CDR3, is EAGVVQSPRYKIIEKKQPVAFWCNPISGHNTLYWYLQNLGQGPELLIRYENEEAVDDSQLPKDRFSAERLKGVDSTLKIQPAELGDSAVYLCASSATGTGGAGSNQPQHFGDGTRLSIL.

The chain carries TRBV30 and TRBJ1-5; D call uncertain. This CDR3 region has 13 residues. Trimming pared 2 bases from V and 7 bases from J, leaving 12 bases between. Germline loops: CDR1 GTSNPN, CDR2 SVGIG (reference sequence). The CDR3 DNA follows: TGTGCCTGGAGTTCAGATCATAAGCAGCCCCAGCATTTT. Protein sequence: CAWSSDHKQPQHF.

V gene TRBV25-1 combines with J gene TRBJ2-1; weak D call: TRBD1 (5 bases). The length of the CDR3 is 15 residues. Germline assignment: CDR1 MGHDK and CDR2 SYGVNS. Trimming left V 3 bases short and J 4 bases short, with 13 bases between. The CDR3 sequence is CASSDSGHPYNEQFF. The CDR3 bases are TGTGCCAGCAGTGACTCAGGACACCCTTACAATGAGCAGTTCTTC.

This sequence joins TRBV18 and TRBJ2-1; TRBD2 matches at 9 bases. The junction had 9 bases not matched to a gene; V was cut back by 8 bases and J by 4 bases. From germline, CDR1 is KGHSH and CDR2 LQKENI. The CDR3 consists of 15 residues. The CDR3 nucleotides read TGTGCCAGCACCCTGACTAGCGGTACTTACAATGAGCAGTTCTTC. As protein: CASTLTSGTYNEQFF. The full variable domain, completed using reference TRBV18 and TRBJ2-1, is NAGVMQNPRHLVRRRGQEARLRCSPMKGHSHVYWYRQLPEEGLKFMVYLQKENIIDESGMPKERFSAEFPKEGPSILRIQQVVRGDSAAYFCASTLTSGTYNEQFFGPGTRLTVL.

CDR3 loop: CASSPTPGSTDTQYF. CDR3 nucleotide sequence: TGTGCCAGCAGCCCGACTCCCGGGAGCACAGATACGCAGTATTTT. The chain uses TRBV9 and TRBJ2-3; D gene uncertain. V was clipped by 4 bases and J by 0 bases, with 12 bases between them. CDR1 SGDLS and CDR2 YYNGEE come from the germline V gene. The length of the CDR3 is 15 residues.

CDR3 amino acids: CASSSEGQGPYEQYF. For the CDR3, the DNA is TGTGCCAGCTCATCCGAGGGGCAGGGGCCCTACGAGCAGTACTTC. The V call is TRBV18, the J call TRBJ2-7; D possibly corresponds to TRBD1 (6 bases). Germline CDR1 is KGHSH and CDR2 is LQKENI. CDR3 length: 15 residues. Trimming removed 5 bases at V and 2 bases at J, with 16 bases between.

The chain uses TRBV5-1 and TRBJ2-7; no clear D. Between the trimmed V and J ends, which lost 0 bases and 2 bases, there was a span of 12 bases. This CDR3 is built from 15 residues. CDR1 and CDR2 (germline): SGHRS, YFSETQ. The CDR3 DNA reads TGCGCCAGCAGCTTGGTTGGCGGTTCGGCCTACGAGCAGTACTTC. Translated, it gives CASSLVGGSAYEQYF.

This rearrangement joins TRBV19 to TRBJ2-7; TRBD2 agrees at 11 bases. The length of the CDR3 is 15 residues. The ends lost 5 bases at V and 2 bases at J; junction bases unmatched: 5. Germline lookup yields CDR1 LNHDA and CDR2 SQIVND (reference sequence). DNA of the CDR3: TGTGCCAGTAGTTCTAGCGGGGGGACCGCCTACGAGCAGTACTTC. Translating it yields CASSSSGGTAYEQYF.

This clone appeared once. The CDR3 region is CASSLPRNNSPLHF. CDR3 nucleotide sequence: TGTGCCAGCAGCCTCCCCAGAAATAATTCACCCCTCCACTTT. This sequence joins TRBV3-1 (or the pseudogene TRBV3-2) and TRBJ1-6, with unresolved D. The germline V and J ends were trimmed by 4 bases and 5 bases, with 9 bases remaining between them. The CDR3 has 14 amino acids. The germline gives CDR1 LGHDT, CDR2 YNNKEL (reference sequence).

The chain is built from TRBV18 and TRBJ1-5; D not certain. Trimming took 5 bases from V and 7 from J, leaving 15 bases between them. The germline gives CDR1 KGHSH, CDR2 LQKENI. CDR3 length: 14 residues. CDR3 in DNA: TGTGCCAGCTCATCCACTGGGCAAAGGCAGCCCCAGCATTTT. Translated, it gives CASSSTGQRQPQHF.

V usage is TRBV30 and J usage is TRBJ1-2, with D hard to call. Germline V gene data show CDR1 as GTSNPN and CDR2 as SVGIG (reference sequence). The V and J ends lost 3 bases and 3 bases respectively, with 20 bases between them. CDR3 size: 16 residues. The CDR3 DNA sequence: TGTGCCTGGAGCCTTACAAATGACCTGACTCACTATGGCTACACCTTC. It translates to CAWSLTNDLTHYGYTF.